Below, one T cell receptor beta chain is given with its context. Its specificity is not known. The data stem from a study of cytomegalovirus exposure and HLA in healthy donors. Study as a whole: A prior study identified 117 million unique TCR beta sequences from roughly 170 million T cells.

Primers for the PCR totalled 60 Vbeta and 13 Jbeta. Generated by immunoSEQ multiplex PCR, the TCRdb table keeps only in-frame clones and is missing some. In the table there are around 160,000 clones, approximately 80% of which are singletons. Study findings and constraints: Cytomegalovirus association was assigned to more than 150 TCR beta chains. A later examination showed that TCR association rates differed by HLA locus, with DRB1 most and HLA-C fewest. The study reported that TCR beta sequences accurately predicted HLA-A and HLA-B alleles in most subjects.

CDR3 length: 16 residues. Trimming stripped 4 bases from V and 1 base from J, with 13 bases between. Germline V lookup: CDR1 MNHEY, CDR2 SMNVEV (reference sequence). This chain joins TRBV27 and TRBJ2-2; no clear D gene. Specimen: PBMCs. The source of this sequence is a man aged 18-30 years in good health and CMV-seropositive. CDR3: CASSSVGLGNTGELFF. In nucleotides, the CDR3 is TGTGCCAGCAGTTCCGTGGGCCTCGGGAACACCGGGGAGCTGTTTTTT.